The clone carrying this T cell receptor beta chain was detected once. Antigen unknown. Profiled with immunoSEQ multiplex PCR; TCRdb holds only in-frame clones, not every one. The sample comprises approximately 120,000 clones, more than 70% of which are singletons, and roughly 10% rests with the top ten. V shed 4 bases and J shed 6 bases, with 16 bases lying between them. Germline assignment: CDR1 SGHTA and CDR2 FQGNSA. There are 14 residues in the CDR3. This entry belongs to a study of T cell responses to AZD1222 COVID-19 vaccine. Study-wide points: Donors, mostly white British, included more females; clonal diversity was possibly underestimated.

The chain carries TRBV7-2 and TRBJ2-7; tentatively, D is TRBD1 or TRBD2 (5 bases each). Sequencing was performed on peripheral blood, taken on day 0 of AZD1222 vaccination. This TCR derives from an adult in good health. As DNA, the CDR3 is TGTGCCAGCAGCTCTTACCGGGACGGAGGCGAGCAGTACTTC. Encoded protein: CASSSYRDGGEQYF. The full variable domain, with the rest looked up from reference TRBV7-2 and TRBJ2-7, is GAGVSQSPSNKVTEKGKDVELRCDPISGHTALYWYRQSLGQGLEFLIYFQGNSAPDKSGLPSDRFSAERTGGSVSTLTIQRTQQEDSAVYLCASSSYRDGGEQYFGPGTRLTVT.